This T cell receptor (beta chain) was captured by sequencing in a study of blood T cell repertoires in COVID-19. The V gene lost 6 bases and the J gene lost 1 base, with 13 bases spanning the gap. The CDR3 is made up of 16 amino acids. CDR1 and CDR2 (germline): MGHRA, YSYEKL. Sequencing used immunoSEQ multiplex PCR; TCRdb keeps in-frame clones, though not all of them. In the table there are about 190,000 clones, approximately 85% of which are singletons. This receptor was taken from a woman in her 30s who had recovered from COVID-19. The sequenced sample was PBMCs or T cells enriched from blood (not recorded which). V usage is TRBV4-1 and J usage is TRBJ2-6; tentatively, D is TRBD2 (5 bases). The CDR3 region has the DNA TGCGCCAGCAGAGGATTTCGGGGTTCTGGGGCCAACGTCCTGACTTTC. It encodes CASRGFRGSGANVLTF.